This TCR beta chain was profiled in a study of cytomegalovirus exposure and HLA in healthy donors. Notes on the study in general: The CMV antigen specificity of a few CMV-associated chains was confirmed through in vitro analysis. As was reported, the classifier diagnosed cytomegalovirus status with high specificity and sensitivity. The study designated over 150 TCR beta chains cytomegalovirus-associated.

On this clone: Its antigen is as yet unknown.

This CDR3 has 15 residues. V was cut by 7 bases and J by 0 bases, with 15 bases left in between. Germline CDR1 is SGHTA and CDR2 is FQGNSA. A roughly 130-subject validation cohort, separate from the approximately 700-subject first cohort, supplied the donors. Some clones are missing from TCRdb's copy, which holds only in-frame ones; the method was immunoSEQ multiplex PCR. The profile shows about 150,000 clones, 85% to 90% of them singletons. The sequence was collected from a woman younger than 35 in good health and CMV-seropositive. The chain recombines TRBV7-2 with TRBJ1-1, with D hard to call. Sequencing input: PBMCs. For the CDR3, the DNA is TGTGCCAGCACCTTCCAGAGCGGGATGAACACTGAAGCTTTCTTT. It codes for CASTFQSGMNTEAFF.